The next 9 T cell receptor beta chains were all read from a single sample in a study of ipilimumab plus nivolumab after autologous stem cell transplantation. Measured with immunoSEQ multiplex PCR; TCRdb has only the in-frame clones, and not every one. The table shows around 45,000 clones, with about 88% occurring only once. This material consisted of PBMCs, taken in a trial of ipilimumab plus nivolumab as post-transplant consolidation. Receptors originate from a male donor with multiple myeloma.

This clone was seen once. The chain links TRBV5-6 to TRBJ1-6, with TRBD1 matching 7 bases. Trimming at V came to 5 bases and at J to 9 bases, leaving 11 bases not matched to a gene. This CDR3 has 15 residues. Germline CDR1 and CDR2: SGHDT and YYEEEE. CDR3 nucleotide sequence: TGTGCCAGCAGTCCCGACAGGGCTTTTGGTTCACCCCTCCACTTT. This translates into CASSPDRAFGSPLHF.

V gene TRBV9 combines with J gene TRBJ1-6; D gene ambiguous. Germline V gives CDR1 SGDLS, CDR2 YYNGEE. This CDR3 contains 14 residues. V shed 0 bases and J shed 10 bases, with 11 bases lying between them. The CDR3 region is CASSVGGEWSPLHF. DNA for the CDR3: TGTGCCAGCAGCGTAGGCGGGGAGTGGTCACCCCTCCACTTT.

This rearrangement joins TRBV5-1 to TRBJ2-7, with 7 bases identical to TRBD1. CDR3 length: 17 residues. J was trimmed by 4 bases and V by 0 bases; bases with no gene match: 13. Germline V gene sequence: CDR1 SGHRS, CDR2 YFSETQ. The CDR3 protein is CASSLGRLSDRAYEQYF. The CDR3 bases are TGCGCCAGCAGCTTGGGCCGTCTCTCAGACAGGGCATACGAGCAGTACTTC.

This sequence joins TRBV19 and TRBJ2-2, with 7 nucleotides matching TRBD2. The CDR3 consists of 15 residues. Germline CDR1 and CDR2: LNHDA and SQIVND (reference sequence). The junction had 15 bases not matched to a gene; V was cut back by 10 bases and J by 7 bases. The CDR3 reads CATQGSQWGGGELFF. In DNA form, the CDR3 reads TGTGCCACCCAAGGGTCCCAATGGGGGGGCGGGGAGCTGTTTTTT.

The sample holds one count of this clone. The gene calls are TRBV10-3 and TRBJ1-1, with TRBD1 matching over 8 bases. This CDR3 is 13 amino acids long. Looked up from germline, CDR1 is ENHRY and CDR2 is SYGVKD. V dropped 6 bases and J dropped 5; count of bases not matched to a gene: 5. The CDR3 region has the DNA TGTGCCATCAGATTGGACAGGGCAACTGAAGCTTTCTTT. It is translated as CAIRLDRATEAFF.

J is TRBJ2-3 and V is TRBV5-1; D is uncertain. The CDR3 sequence is 15 residues long. The germline V gene encodes CDR1 SGHRS and CDR2 YFSETQ. V was trimmed by 1 base and J by 0 bases, leaving 9 bases between them. In DNA, the CDR3 is TGCGCCAGCAGCTTGTACGGAACTAGCACAGATACGCAGTATTTT. The encoded protein is CASSLYGTSTDTQYF. Supplemented by reference TRBV5-1 and TRBJ2-3, the full variable domain reads KAGVTQTPRYLIKTRGQQVTLSCSPISGHRSVSWYQQTPGQGLQFLFEYFSETQRNKGNFPGRFSGRQFSNSRSEMNVSTLELGDSALYLCASSLYGTSTDTQYFGPGTRLTVL.

The CDR3 sequence is CASSVGSDSYNEQFF. CDR3 DNA sequence: TGTGCCAGCAGCGTAGGCAGTGACTCCTACAATGAGCAGTTCTTC. This chain connects TRBV9 to TRBJ2-1, with no clear D. The V gene's germline CDR1 is SGDLS and CDR2 YYNGEE. Deletions cut 0 bases from V and 0 bases from J, with 7 bases between. The CDR3 is made up of 15 amino acids.

The chain recombines TRBV7-9 with TRBJ1-2; D is uncertain. Germline lookup yields CDR1 SEHNR and CDR2 FQNEAQ (reference sequence). The CDR3 sequence is 14 residues long. V lost 5 bases to trimming and J lost 0 bases, with 10 bases between them. The CDR3 reads CASSIRETNYGYTF. The DNA of the CDR3 is TGTGCCAGCAGCATTAGGGAAACTAACTATGGCTACACCTTC.

This clone was seen once. The rearrangement links TRBV7-7 to TRBJ2-2; 8 bases are shared with TRBD1. Per the germline V gene, CDR1 is SSHAT and CDR2 is FNYEAQ (reference sequence). The CDR3 spans 15 residues. After removal of 3 bases from V and 1 base from J, the junction contained 1 base not matched to a gene. This chain's CDR3 is CASSFGQGNTGELFF. DNA for the CDR3: TGTGCCAGCAGCTTCGGACAGGGGAACACCGGGGAGCTGTTTTTT. Drawing the rest from reference TRBV7-7 and TRBJ2-2, the complete variable domain is GAGVSQSPRYKVTKRGQDVTLRCDPISSHATLYWYQQALGQGPEFLTYFNYEAQPDKSGLPSDRFSAERPEGSISTLTIQRTEQRDSAMYRCASSFGQGNTGELFFGEGSRLTVL.